The 25 T cell receptor beta chains listed next were all sequenced from one sample in a study of vaccination and CD4 T cells after COVID-19. Cultured CD4+ T cell DNA was sequenced using the Oncomine TCR Beta short-read assay. TCRdb re-analysed the PCR reads in MiXCR, keeping a single row per CDR3 protein. Of about 13,000 distinct CDR3 sequences in the sample, approximately 39% were seen once. For these receptors, no antigen is known. This sample's treatment: approximately 9-day PBMC culture with coronavirus spike peptide pools or control peptides (ViraFEST assay). Material: CD4+ T cells from blood, cultured in vitro. The receptors derive from a human donor who had recovered from COVID-19.

This clonotype was seen more than once but under ten times. CDR3 nucleotides: TGTGCCAGCAGCCGTGACAGTCTCGGCAATCAGCCCCAGCATTTT. Its translation is CASSRDSLGNQPQHF. The chain has TRBV7-8 and TRBJ1-5, with D possibly being TRBD1 (5 bases). Trimming removed 5 bases from V and 2 bases from J, with 13 bases in between. The germline gives CDR1 SGHVS, CDR2 FQNEAQ. There are 15 residues in the CDR3.

This clonotype was picked up a small number of times. The chain uses TRBV19 and TRBJ2-1, with D possibly called TRBD1 or TRBD2 (7 bases each). The CDR3 sequence is 12 residues long. CDR1 and CDR2 (germline): LNHDA, SQIVND (reference sequence). V was pared by 7 bases and J by 12 bases, with 16 bases between. CDR3 region: CASTMGGGRQFF. The CDR3 bases are TGTGCCAGTACCATGGGAGGGGGCCGGCAGTTCTTC.

The J gene is TRBJ2-1, the V gene TRBV12-3 or TRBV12-4; 9 bases match TRBD2. CDR3 length equals 15 residues. V lost 7 bases to trimming and J lost 6 bases; unmatched junction nucleotides: 10. The CDR3 coding sequence is TGTGCCAGCACCGTGCGGGGGGGCGACGGCAATGAGCAGTTCTTC. Encoded protein: CASTVRGGDGNEQFF.

The chain uses TRBV7-6 and TRBJ1-1, with 7 positions matching TRBD1. The germline V gene has CDR1 SGHVS and CDR2 FNYEAQ. Unmatched junction bases numbered 5, after V lost 4 bases and J lost 6 bases. The CDR3 is 13 amino acids. In DNA form, the CDR3 reads TGTGCCAGCAGCTACCGACAGGGCGCTGAAGCTTTCTTT. This codes for CASSYRQGAEAFF.

The chain has TRBV25-1 and TRBJ2-1, with 9 bases that match TRBD1. The length of the CDR3 is 13 residues. From germline, CDR1 is MGHDK and CDR2 SYGVNS. With V trimmed by 7 bases and J by 4 bases, 2 bases remained unmatched. The CDR3 sequence is CASMDRGYNEQFF. In nucleotides, the CDR3 is TGTGCCAGCATGGACAGGGGATACAATGAGCAGTTCTTC.

The rearrangement uses TRBV11-3 and TRBJ2-4; TRBD1 might be the D (5 bases). CDR3 length: 13 amino acids. The V end lost 3 bases, the J end lost 6 bases, and 9 bases lay between the germline ends. Germline CDR1 is SGHNT and CDR2 is YENEEA. The CDR3 DNA reads TGTGCCAGCAGCTTTTACAGGTCAAACATTCAGTACTTC. Translation gives CASSFYRSNIQYF. The full variable domain, completed using reference TRBV11-3 and TRBJ2-4, is EAGVVQSPRYKIIEKKQPVAFWCNPISGHNTLYWYLQNLGQGPELLIRYENEEAVDDSQLPKDRFSAERLKGVDSTLKIQPAELGDSAVYLCASSFYRSNIQYFGAGTRLSVL.

The sample holds a few counts of this clonotype. The J gene is TRBJ1-5, the V gene TRBV29-1, with no clear D. Germline CDR1 and CDR2: SQVTM and ANQGSEA. V was shortened by 5 bases and J by 5 bases, with 16 bases between the two germline ends. The CDR3 runs to 14 residues. CDR3 loop: CSVPAALGYQPQHF. In nucleotides, the CDR3 is TGCAGCGTTCCTGCCGCCTTGGGATATCAGCCCCAGCATTTT.

This chain connects TRBV2 to TRBJ2-5, with D perhaps matching TRBD1 (5 bases). The CDR3 totals 12 residues. Trimming shortened V by 6 bases and J by 5 bases, and 10 bases separated the two germline ends. Germline CDR1 and CDR2: SNHLY and FYNNEI. The CDR3: CASSGQSETQYF. The CDR3 DNA reads as TGTGCCAGCAGCGGACAAAGCGAGACCCAGTACTTC.

The V and J genes are TRBV20-1 and TRBJ1-2; TRBD1 matches 7 bases. The CDR3 extends over 13 amino acids. Trimming took 3 bases from V and 8 from J; bases not matched to a gene: 9. The germline V gene encodes CDR1 DFQATT and CDR2 SNEGSKA (reference sequence). The CDR3 here is CSARGGQVEGYTF. Here the CDR3 DNA reads TGCAGTGCTAGGGGAGGACAGGTTGAAGGCTACACCTTC.

V usage is TRBV2 and J usage is TRBJ2-1; no definite D call. The length of the CDR3 is 11 residues. Germline lookup yields CDR1 SNHLY and CDR2 FYNNEI. Deletions cut 6 bases from V and 6 bases from J, with 6 bases between. The CDR3 bases are TGTGCCAGCAGCGGACGCAATGAGCAGTTCTTC. Its translation is CASSGRNEQFF.

Only a few counts were recorded for this clonotype. This sequence joins TRBV6-1 and TRBJ1-1; D is unresolved. Germline V lookup: CDR1 MNHNS, CDR2 SASEGT. The CDR3 loop spans 13 amino acids. Deletions cut 7 bases from V and 7 bases from J, with 16 bases between. The CDR3 reads CASIFEGLGEAFF. For the CDR3, the DNA is TGTGCCAGCATCTTTGAAGGGCTCGGTGAAGCTTTCTTT.

This clonotype came up a few times. The chain uses TRBV6-1 and TRBJ1-1; no clear D. V shed 6 bases and J shed 8 bases, with 13 bases lying between them. This CDR3 comprises 12 residues. Germline V gene sequence: CDR1 MNHNS, CDR2 SASEGT. CDR3 protein: CASSLLRAEAFF. The CDR3, as DNA: TGTGCCAGCAGCTTGCTCCGGGCCGAAGCTTTCTTT.

This clonotype has just a few counts. The V gene is TRBV19, the J gene TRBJ1-3; possibly TRBD1 for D (6 bases). The V end lost 9 bases, the J end lost 5 bases, and 17 bases lay between the germline ends. Germline loops: CDR1 LNHDA, CDR2 SQIVND (reference sequence). CDR3 size: 14 residues. The CDR3 loop reads CASSSSGARNTIYF. DNA of the CDR3: TGTGCCAGCTCCTCTTCGGGGGCTCGAAACACCATATATTTT.

The V and J genes are TRBV7-2 and TRBJ1-3; D remains unclear. This CDR3 has 14 residues. The V end was cut by 5 bases, the J end by 4 bases, with 12 bases between. Germline values: CDR1 SGHTA, CDR2 FQGNSA. The CDR3, as DNA: TGTGCCAGCAGCCCCGACAAAAACGGAAACACCATATATTTT. Translating gives CASSPDKNGNTIYF.

This clonotype has more than one count but fewer than ten. The CDR3: CSARRQGGTDTQYF. The CDR3 DNA is TGCAGTGCTAGGAGACAGGGGGGCACAGATACGCAGTATTTT. This chain joins TRBV20-1 and TRBJ2-3; 9 bases agree with TRBD1. Trimming removed 3 bases from V and 1 base from J; junction bases left unmatched: 2. Germline-derived CDR1 and CDR2 are DFQATT and SNEGSKA (reference sequence). The CDR3 runs to 14 residues.

This clonotype was counted a few times. The rearrangement uses TRBV7-9 and TRBJ1-4; no clear D gene. The CDR3 spans 15 residues. Germline CDR1 SEHNR, CDR2 FQNEAQ (reference sequence). V lost 3 bases and J 4 bases, leaving 12 bases between the germline ends. The CDR3 DNA sequence: TGTGCCAGCAGCTTGGATGCGGACTTTAATGAAAAACTGTTTTTT. Amino acid sequence: CASSLDADFNEKLFF.

This clonotype has more than one count but fewer than ten. This chain links TRBV11-2 with TRBJ1-2; TRBD1 agrees at 7 bases. The trim removed 0 bases at V and 7 bases at J, leaving 11 bases unmatched. The CDR3 has 16 residues. Germline values: CDR1 SGHAT, CDR2 FQNNGV. This CDR3 is CASSLEGRQGGGGYTF. The CDR3 DNA reads TGTGCCAGCAGCTTAGAGGGCCGACAGGGCGGGGGTGGCTACACCTTC.

This chain connects TRBV12-3 or TRBV12-4 to TRBJ1-5; 7 nucleotides line up with TRBD1. The CDR3 covers 14 residues. J was trimmed by 8 bases and V by 5 bases; bases with no gene match: 9. The CDR3 protein is CASSQWDRGKPQHF. The CDR3 DNA sequence: TGTGCCAGCAGTCAATGGGACAGAGGAAAGCCCCAGCATTTT.

This chain uses TRBV20-1 with TRBJ2-3; 10 nucleotides agree with TRBD2. Per germline, CDR1 DFQATT and CDR2 SNEGSKA (reference sequence). J gave up 5 bases and V 6 bases, and 5 bases lay outside the gene matches. This CDR3 spans 13 amino acids. Here the CDR3 DNA reads TGCAGTGCCAAGAGCGGGGGGGTAGATACGCAGTATTTT. Amino acids: CSAKSGGVDTQYF.

This clonotype has only a few counts. The chain uses TRBV30 and TRBJ1-5; D gene ambiguous. The germline gives CDR1 GTSNPN, CDR2 SVGIG (reference sequence). The V end was cut by 2 bases, the J end by 7 bases, with 12 bases between. This CDR3 is built from 13 residues. DNA of the CDR3: TGTGCCTGGAGTACCCAATTCGGGCAGCCCCAGCATTTT. Its translation: CAWSTQFGQPQHF.

This clonotype was detected a few times. The chain is built from TRBV30 and TRBJ1-6; no firm D call. The CDR3 runs to 14 residues. The V end was cut by 8 bases, the J end by 3 bases, with 14 bases between. Per the germline V gene, CDR1 is GTSNPN and CDR2 is SVGIG (reference sequence). The CDR3 is CARNGEDYNSPLHF. The CDR3 nucleotides read TGTGCCCGCAATGGGGAGGACTATAATTCACCCCTCCACTTT.

The CDR3 sequence is CASSPRQGAGELFF. DNA of the CDR3: TGTGCCAGCAGCCCTCGACAGGGTGCCGGGGAGCTGTTTTTT. This chain links TRBV7-2 with TRBJ2-2; TRBD1 aligns across 7 bases. The length of the CDR3 is 14 residues. After removal of 5 bases from V and 6 bases from J, the junction contained 6 bases not matched to a gene. The germline CDR1 and CDR2 sequences are SGHTA and FQGNSA.

CDR3 loop: CSAGTREGLVNEKLFF. CDR3 coding DNA: TGCAGCGCCGGGACCAGGGAGGGCCTTGTTAATGAAAAACTGTTTTTT. The gene calls are TRBV29-1 and TRBJ1-4, with D perhaps matching TRBD1 (5 bases). The CDR3 consists of 16 residues. Germline assignment: CDR1 SQVTM and CDR2 ANQGSEA. V was clipped by 7 bases and J by 4 bases, with 22 bases between them.

The chain joins TRBV20-1 to TRBJ2-5, with no clear D. The CDR3 is 13 residues long. Germline V gene sequence: CDR1 DFQATT, CDR2 SNEGSKA (reference sequence). The ends were cut back, 4 bases at V and 4 bases at J, with 13 bases in the middle. The CDR3 nucleotides are TGCAGTGCTATCACCGATTCCGGAGAGACCCAGTACTTC. This codes for CSAITDSGETQYF.

The chain couples TRBV20-1 to TRBJ1-2; D remains ambiguous. Trimming shortened V by 3 bases and J by 2 bases, and 13 bases separated the two germline ends. Per germline, CDR1 DFQATT and CDR2 SNEGSKA (reference sequence). This CDR3 contains 14 residues. DNA of the CDR3: TGCAGTGCTAGTCGGGCGGGGAGCAACTATGGCTACACCTTC. The encoded protein is CSASRAGSNYGYTF.